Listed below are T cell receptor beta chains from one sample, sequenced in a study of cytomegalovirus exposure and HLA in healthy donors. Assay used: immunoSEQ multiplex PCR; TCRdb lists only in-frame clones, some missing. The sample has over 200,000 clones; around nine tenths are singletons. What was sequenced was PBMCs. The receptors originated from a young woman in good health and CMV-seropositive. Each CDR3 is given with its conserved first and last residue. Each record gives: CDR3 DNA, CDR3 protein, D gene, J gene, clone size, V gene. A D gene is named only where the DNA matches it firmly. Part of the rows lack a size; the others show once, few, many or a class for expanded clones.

cdr3_nt: TGTGCCAGCAGCTTGGAGACCCCCGGGGGAGATACGCAGTATTTT; cdr3_aa: CASSLETPGGDTQYF; d_call: NA; j_call: TRBJ2-3; clone_size: NA; v_call: TRBV5-8
cdr3_nt: TGTGCCAGCAGTCCCCCCGGGGATACGCAGTATTTT; cdr3_aa: CASSPPGDTQYF; d_call: NA; j_call: TRBJ2-3; clone_size: NA; v_call: TRBV27
cdr3_nt: TGTGCCAGCAGCTTAGGACAGGGAGATCGTGAAGCTTTCTTT; cdr3_aa: CASSLGQGDREAFF; d_call: TRBD1; j_call: TRBJ1-1; clone_size: NA; v_call: TRBV9
cdr3_nt: TGTGCCAGCAGCTTAACAGTGAACACTGAAGCTTTCTTT; cdr3_aa: CASSLTVNTEAFF; d_call: NA; j_call: TRBJ1-1; clone_size: NA; v_call: TRBV5-5
cdr3_nt: TGTGCCAGCAGCGCGGAAAAAGGGGGGGGCTCCTACGAGCAGTACTTC; cdr3_aa: CASSAEKGGGSYEQYF; d_call: NA; j_call: TRBJ2-7; clone_size: NA; v_call: TRBV11-3
cdr3_nt: TGCGCCAGCAGCCAAGATACAGGAGTGGGAGGTACGCAGTATTTT; cdr3_aa: CASSQDTGVGGTQYF; d_call: NA; j_call: TRBJ2-3; clone_size: NA; v_call: TRBV4-1
cdr3_nt: TGTGCCGGCGGGGGGTCTGGGGACACTCGGTACGAGCAGTACTTC; cdr3_aa: CAGGGSGDTRYEQYF; d_call: TRBD2; j_call: TRBJ2-7; clone_size: NA; v_call: TRBV6-1
cdr3_nt: TGTGCCAGCTCACCAAGGGACAGGGGTTTCAATGAGCAGTTCTTC; cdr3_aa: CASSPRDRGFNEQFF; d_call: TRBD1; j_call: TRBJ2-1; clone_size: NA; v_call: TRBV27
cdr3_nt: TGTGCCAGCAGTTTCCTCTACAGGGCCGAGCAGTACTTC; cdr3_aa: CASSFLYRAEQYF; d_call: NA; j_call: TRBJ2-7; clone_size: NA; v_call: TRBV28
cdr3_nt: TGTGCCAGCAGTGGCGACTCCAAGTTCTTC; cdr3_aa: CASSGDSKFF; d_call: NA; j_call: TRBJ2-1; clone_size: NA; v_call: TRBV25-1
cdr3_nt: TGCGCCAGCAGCTTGTTGGCCGAAATAAACAATGAGCAGTTCTTC; cdr3_aa: CASSLLAEINNEQFF; d_call: NA; j_call: TRBJ2-1; clone_size: NA; v_call: TRBV5-1
cdr3_nt: TGTGCCAGCAAGGAAAAGCAGGCCTCCCCCTACGAGCAGTACTTC; cdr3_aa: CASKEKQASPYEQYF; d_call: NA; j_call: TRBJ2-7; clone_size: few; v_call: TRBV7-2
cdr3_nt: TGTGCCAGCAGCCCAGACAGGGATAGAACTGAAGCTTTCTTT; cdr3_aa: CASSPDRDRTEAFF; d_call: TRBD1; j_call: TRBJ1-1; clone_size: NA; v_call: TRBV7-9
cdr3_nt: TGTGCCAGCAGACCTAGGTACCGAGGTAATGAGCAGTTCTTC; cdr3_aa: CASRPRYRGNEQFF; d_call: NA; j_call: TRBJ2-1; clone_size: NA; v_call: TRBV7-9
cdr3_nt: TGTGCCTCCCGGGACAGGGGATTCTCCGAGCAGTACTTC; cdr3_aa: CASRDRGFSEQYF; d_call: TRBD1; j_call: TRBJ2-7; clone_size: NA; v_call: TRBV5-6
cdr3_nt: TGTGCCTGGAGTAGAAGGGGCCAGCCCCAGCATTTT; cdr3_aa: CAWSRRGQPQHF; d_call: NA; j_call: TRBJ1-5; clone_size: NA; v_call: TRBV30
cdr3_nt: TGTGCCAGCTCACCCGGTACCACTGAAGCTTTCTTT; cdr3_aa: CASSPGTTEAFF; d_call: NA; j_call: TRBJ1-1; clone_size: NA; v_call: TRBV18
cdr3_nt: TGTGCCAGCAGTTTACGGGGAGACAGGGGTACTGAAGCTTTCTTT; cdr3_aa: CASSLRGDRGTEAFF; d_call: TRBD1; j_call: TRBJ1-1; clone_size: NA; v_call: TRBV27
cdr3_nt: TGTGCCAGCAGCACTGGGACAGGCCAAGAGACCCAGTACTTC; cdr3_aa: CASSTGTGQETQYF; d_call: TRBD1; j_call: TRBJ2-5; clone_size: NA; v_call: TRBV5-8
cdr3_nt: TGTGCCAGCAGTTCGGCGGACAGGAACACTGAAGCTTTCTTT; cdr3_aa: CASSSADRNTEAFF; d_call: NA; j_call: TRBJ1-1; clone_size: NA; v_call: TRBV5-8
cdr3_nt: TGTGCCAGCAGCTTAGTATCCAGATTAGCCAAAAACATTCAGTACTTC; cdr3_aa: CASSLVSRLAKNIQYF; d_call: NA; j_call: TRBJ2-4; clone_size: once; v_call: TRBV11-1
cdr3_nt: TGTGCCAGCAGTTTTTCCGTGGCTAGCGGGAGCTTGGCCGGGGAGCTGTTTTTT; cdr3_aa: CASSFSVASGSLAGELFF; d_call: TRBD2; j_call: TRBJ2-2; clone_size: NA; v_call: TRBV28
cdr3_nt: TGTGCCAGCAGCTTCGGAGGGGTGTCCTACGAGCAGTACTTC; cdr3_aa: CASSFGGVSYEQYF; d_call: NA; j_call: TRBJ2-7; clone_size: NA; v_call: TRBV5-6
cdr3_nt: TGTGCCAGCAGCTACCGAAGAACAGGGACGCATGGCTACACCTTC; cdr3_aa: CASSYRRTGTHGYTF; d_call: NA; j_call: TRBJ1-2; clone_size: NA; v_call: TRBV7-2
cdr3_nt: TGCGCCAGCAGCTTGTTCGGGACAGGCGGGGGAAACACCATATATTTT; cdr3_aa: CASSLFGTGGGNTIYF; d_call: TRBD1; j_call: TRBJ1-3; clone_size: few; v_call: TRBV5-1
cdr3_nt: TGTGCCAGCAGTTTATTCCGAGGAGGTGGCTACACCTTC; cdr3_aa: CASSLFRGGGYTF; d_call: NA; j_call: TRBJ1-2; clone_size: NA; v_call: TRBV27
cdr3_nt: TGTGCCAGCAGGGGACAGGCCTATGGCTACACCTTC; cdr3_aa: CASRGQAYGYTF; d_call: TRBD1; j_call: TRBJ1-2; clone_size: NA; v_call: TRBV27
cdr3_nt: TGTGCCAGCAGCTTAACGACAGGGTGGTCTATCTATGGCTACACCTTC; cdr3_aa: CASSLTTGWSIYGYTF; d_call: TRBD1; j_call: TRBJ1-2; clone_size: NA; v_call: TRBV7-6
cdr3_nt: TGTGCCGGGGGCGGGGGGGGCTCCTACAATGAGCAGTTCTTC; cdr3_aa: CAGGGGGSYNEQFF; d_call: TRBD2; j_call: TRBJ2-1; clone_size: few; v_call: TRBV25-1
cdr3_nt: TGTGCCAGCAGTTTATGGCCTAGCGGGACTGACATTCAGTACTTC; cdr3_aa: CASSLWPSGTDIQYF; d_call: TRBD2; j_call: TRBJ2-4; clone_size: NA; v_call: TRBV27
cdr3_nt: TGTGCCAGCAGTTTAACCCTGGGACTAGCGGAAACCTACGAGCAGTACTTC; cdr3_aa: CASSLTLGLAETYEQYF; d_call: TRBD2; j_call: TRBJ2-7; clone_size: NA; v_call: TRBV28
cdr3_nt: TGTGCCAGCAGAAAACTAGCGGGAGCCGACAATGAGCAGTTCTTC; cdr3_aa: CASRKLAGADNEQFF; d_call: TRBD2; j_call: TRBJ2-1; clone_size: NA; v_call: TRBV2
cdr3_nt: TGTGCCAGCAGCCCGGCGGGAGTCTCCAATGAGCAGTTCTTC; cdr3_aa: CASSPAGVSNEQFF; d_call: TRBD2; j_call: TRBJ2-1; clone_size: NA; v_call: TRBV7-3
cdr3_nt: TGTGCCAGCGGAGACCCGGAGATTGAAAAACTGTTTTTT; cdr3_aa: CASGDPEIEKLFF; d_call: NA; j_call: TRBJ1-4; clone_size: once; v_call: TRBV6-5
cdr3_nt: TGTGCCAGCAGCTCTTCGGGACATACCAAAAACATTCAGTACTTC; cdr3_aa: CASSSSGHTKNIQYF; d_call: NA; j_call: TRBJ2-4; clone_size: NA; v_call: TRBV7-8
cdr3_nt: TGTGCCAGCAGTTCGAATCCAGGGGATGGCTACACCTTC; cdr3_aa: CASSSNPGDGYTF; d_call: NA; j_call: TRBJ1-2; clone_size: NA; v_call: TRBV28
cdr3_nt: TGTGCCAGCACCGACCGGGGAGAATTCGCTGAAGCTTTCTTT; cdr3_aa: CASTDRGEFAEAFF; d_call: NA; j_call: TRBJ1-1; clone_size: NA; v_call: TRBV6-6
cdr3_nt: TGTGCCAGCAAATCCACGGACATGAACACTGAAGCTTTCTTT; cdr3_aa: CASKSTDMNTEAFF; d_call: NA; j_call: TRBJ1-1; clone_size: once; v_call: TRBV9
cdr3_nt: TGTGCCAGCAGACTAGCGGGATCCTACGAGCAGTACTTC; cdr3_aa: CASRLAGSYEQYF; d_call: TRBD2; j_call: TRBJ2-7; clone_size: NA; v_call: TRBV28
cdr3_nt: TGTGCCAGTAGTATCGGACTGAACACCTACGAGCAGTACTTC; cdr3_aa: CASSIGLNTYEQYF; d_call: NA; j_call: TRBJ2-7; clone_size: NA; v_call: TRBV19
cdr3_nt: TGTGCCAGCAGCTTAGAGAGGGGGCAGGCCCTCTTCTATGGCTACACCTTC; cdr3_aa: CASSLERGQALFYGYTF; d_call: TRBD1; j_call: TRBJ1-2; clone_size: NA; v_call: TRBV11-2
cdr3_nt: TGTGCCAGCAGTGGGGGAGGGCCGACGGCGGGGGCCGGGGAGCTGTTTTTT; cdr3_aa: CASSGGGPTAGAGELFF; d_call: TRBD2; j_call: TRBJ2-2; clone_size: NA; v_call: TRBV6-1
cdr3_nt: TGCGCCAGCAGCCCCCCCGACCCGACAGGCATCACAGATACGCAGTATTTT; cdr3_aa: CASSPPDPTGITDTQYF; d_call: NA; j_call: TRBJ2-3; clone_size: NA; v_call: TRBV5-1